This TCR beta chain derives from a study of identical twins. Study-level points and caveats: Researchers reported weaker excess twin sharing in beta out-of-frame sequences. Models predicted too little out-of-frame TCR alpha sharing in monozygotic twins. Within cord blood, abundant beta clonotypes carried fewer insertions, but memory repertoires showed no such trend.

MiXCR was run by TCRdb on the 5' RACE reads, yielding one entry per CDR3 protein. The sample shows approximately 600,000 distinct CDR3 sequences, less than 9% of them seen only once. CDR1 and CDR2 (germline): SGHRS, YFSETQ. There are 13 residues in the CDR3. The table lists this clonotype with many counts. Its target is unknown. The junction does not match germline at one end; this may be a read error. These data also formed part of another study, on yellow fever vaccine responses in identical twins.

The TCR originated in a woman younger than 35 in good health. The chain links TRBV5-1 to TRBJ2-5; D remains unclear. The sequencing sample was made of PBMCs. CDR3 sequence reads: CASSFVSQETQYF. CDR3 coding DNA: TGTGCCAGCAGTTTTGTCAGCCAAGAGACCCAGTACTTC.